In its sample, the clone carrying this T cell receptor beta chain was seen many times. MiXCR, applied by TCRdb to the reads, yields one record per CDR3 protein. The profile shows tens of thousands of distinct CDR3 sequences, 3.7% of them singletons. The ends lost 10 bases at V and 5 bases at J; junction bases unmatched: 7. The CDR3 is 13 residues long. CDR1 and CDR2 from the germline V gene are MNHNS and SASEGT. The data originate from a study of T cell repertoires in cytomegalovirus infection. The chain recombines TRBV6-1 with TRBJ2-2; TRBD1 aligns across 7 bases. The clonotype comes from a human donor in good health (CMV status not recorded). Some clones in this sample may be carry-over from other donors' samples. The specimen sequenced was PBMCs. CDR3 in DNA: TGTGCCACCCGACAGGGTTGGACCGGGGAGCTGTTTTTT. It encodes CATRQGWTGELFF.